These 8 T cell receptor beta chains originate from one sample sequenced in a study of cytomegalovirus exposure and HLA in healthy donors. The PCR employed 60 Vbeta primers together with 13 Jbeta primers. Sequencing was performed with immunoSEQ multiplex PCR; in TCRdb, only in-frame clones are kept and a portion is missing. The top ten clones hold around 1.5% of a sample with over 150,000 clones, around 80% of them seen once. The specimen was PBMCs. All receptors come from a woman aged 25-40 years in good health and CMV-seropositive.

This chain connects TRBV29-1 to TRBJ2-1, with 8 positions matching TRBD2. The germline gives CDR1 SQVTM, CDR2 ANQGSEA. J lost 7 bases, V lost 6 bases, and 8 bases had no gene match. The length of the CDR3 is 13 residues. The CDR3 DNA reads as TGCAGCGTCCCCCCGGGACTAGTTAATGAGCAGTTCTTC. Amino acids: CSVPPGLVNEQFF.

The CDR3 DNA reads as TGCGCCAGCAGCTCCCGATACCTAGCGGGGAACACAGATACGCAGTATTTT. Protein product: CASSSRYLAGNTDTQYF. The rearrangement uses TRBV5-1 and TRBJ2-3; 9 bases map to TRBD2. Trimming removed 3 bases from V and 2 bases from J; junction bases left unmatched: 10. Germline V gives CDR1 SGHRS, CDR2 YFSETQ. There are 17 residues in the CDR3.

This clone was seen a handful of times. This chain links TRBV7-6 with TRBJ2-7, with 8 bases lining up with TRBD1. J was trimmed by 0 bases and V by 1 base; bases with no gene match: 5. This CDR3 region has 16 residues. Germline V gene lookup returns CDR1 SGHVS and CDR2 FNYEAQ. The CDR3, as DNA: TGTGCCAGCAGCTTAGAGGGACAGGAGAGCTCCTACGAGCAGTACTTC. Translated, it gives CASSLEGQESSYEQYF. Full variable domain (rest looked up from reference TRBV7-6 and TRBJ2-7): GAGVSQSPRYKVTKRGQDVALRCDPISGHVSLYWYRQALGQGPEFLTYFNYEAQQDKSGLPNDRFSAERPEGSISTLTIQRTEQRDSAMYRCASSLEGQESSYEQYFGPGTRLTVT.

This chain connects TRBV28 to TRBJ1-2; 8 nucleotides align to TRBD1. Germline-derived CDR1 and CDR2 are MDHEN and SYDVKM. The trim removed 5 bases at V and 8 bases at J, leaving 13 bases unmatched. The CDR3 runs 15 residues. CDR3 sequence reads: CASSLGTGFAGGYTF. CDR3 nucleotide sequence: TGTGCCAGCAGTCTAGGGACAGGCTTCGCGGGGGGCTACACCTTC.

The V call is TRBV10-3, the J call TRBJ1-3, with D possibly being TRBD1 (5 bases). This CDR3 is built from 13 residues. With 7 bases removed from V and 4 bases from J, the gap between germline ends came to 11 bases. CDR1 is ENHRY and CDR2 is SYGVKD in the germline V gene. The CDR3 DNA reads TGTGCCATCAAACAGGCTTCGGGAAACACCATATATTTT. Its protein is CAIKQASGNTIYF.

CDR3 sequence: CASSLGRGQGADEQYF. CDR3 nucleotides: TGCGCCAGCAGTCTTGGGAGGGGACAGGGGGCGGACGAGCAGTACTTC. V usage is TRBV5-1 and J usage is TRBJ2-7, with 12 nucleotides matching TRBD1. Losses at the gene ends were 5 bases for V and 5 bases for J; bases not matched to a gene: 11. The CDR3 runs 16 residues. Per germline, CDR1 SGHRS and CDR2 YFSETQ.

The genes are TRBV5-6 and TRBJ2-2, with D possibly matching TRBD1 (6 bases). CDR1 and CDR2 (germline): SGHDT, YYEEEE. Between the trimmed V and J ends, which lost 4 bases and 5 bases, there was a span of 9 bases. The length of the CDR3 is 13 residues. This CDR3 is CASSPTGTGELFF. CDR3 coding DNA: TGTGCCAGCAGCCCAACAGGGACCGGGGAGCTGTTTTTT.

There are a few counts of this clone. CDR3 DNA: TGCGCCAGCAGTGACTATCTCACCTACGAGCAGTACTTC. It is translated as CASSDYLTYEQYF. This rearrangement joins TRBV5-1 to TRBJ2-7; tentative D call: TRBD2 (5 bases). Trimming took 5 bases from V and 2 from J, leaving 11 bases between them. Germline V CDR1 and CDR2: SGHRS, YFSETQ. The CDR3 loop spans 13 amino acids.